This TCR beta chain was documented in a study of T-cell memory formation after mild COVID-19. Between the trimmed V and J ends, which lost 4 bases and 5 bases, there was a span of 18 bases. This CDR3 region has 15 residues. Germline values: CDR1 SGHRS, CDR2 YFSETQ. TCRdb ran MiXCR on the 5' RACE reads and lists one entry per CDR3 protein. The profile shows about 150,000 distinct CDR3 sequences, about 14% of them singletons. This clonotype was picked up a small number of times. The specimen was PBMCs or a T cell subset sorted from them (not recorded which). The TCR was taken from an adult woman who had mild COVID-19 (a few samples of this study predate the infection). Cell type and time point are not known. V usage is TRBV5-1 and J usage is TRBJ2-5, with TRBD2 as a possible D gene (5 bases). The CDR3 nucleotides are TGCGCCAGCAGCACACAAACTAGGGTTCCGGAGACCCAGTACTTC. Amino acid sequence: CASSTQTRVPETQYF.